This TCR beta chain was identified in a study of cytomegalovirus exposure and HLA in healthy donors. Regarding this clone: Its antigen remains unidentified. Other DNA sequences in the same sample also yield this CDR3.

General observations from the study: A later analysis linked a missense variant in DCLRE1C to the trimming of TCR beta V and J genes. In an earlier analysis, about 87% or about 30%: the productive usage of most TCR beta V segments. HLA allele associations emerged for about 16,000 TCR beta sequences in a later analysis, at 0.05 false discovery rate.

PCR employed 60 Vbeta and 13 Jbeta primers. Libraries were prepared by immunoSEQ multiplex PCR; TCRdb keeps only in-frame clonotypes and omits some of them. Of roughly 140,000 clones in the sample, roughly 85% were seen once. From germline, CDR1 is KGHSH and CDR2 LQKENI. Trimming cost V 3 bases and J 4 bases, with 6 bases left between them. CDR3 length: 12 residues. The TCR comes from a male donor in good health and CMV-seronegative. The sequencing input was PBMCs. The chain couples TRBV18 to TRBJ2-5; no reliable D call. CDR3 DNA sequence: TGTGCCAGCTCACCGGGCCCAGAGACCCAGTACTTC. Translated: CASSPGPETQYF. The entire variable domain, with the rest obtained from reference TRBV18 and TRBJ2-5, is as follows: NAGVMQNPRHLVRRRGQEARLRCSPMKGHSHVYWYRQLPEEGLKFMVYLQKENIIDESGMPKERFSAEFPKEGPSILRIQQVVRGDSAAYFCASSPGPETQYFGPGTRLLVL.